These 28 T cell receptor beta chains came from one sample sequenced in a study of human T cells and chemical hapten exposure. Sample time point: pre-sensitization, week 0. Treatment meaning: therapeutic diphenylcyclopropenone sensitization with weekly scalp DPC. TCRdb re-analysed the RACE reads in MiXCR, keeping a single row per CDR3 protein. Of some 330,000 distinct CDR3 sequences in the sample, around 5% are singletons; the top ten hold less than 9%. The sample in question was whole blood, obtained in connection with sensitization to the hapten diphenylcyclopropenone (DPC). Every receptor here comes from a young woman with alopecia areata. Some clones in this sample may be carry-over from other donors' samples.

V gene TRBV4-1 combines with J gene TRBJ2-2; perhaps TRBD1 as D (6 bases). V lost 2 bases, J lost 0 bases, and 7 bases lay in between. Germline-derived CDR1 and CDR2 are MGHRA and YSYEKL. The CDR3 sequence is 15 residues long. DNA for the CDR3: TGCGCCAGCAGCCAAAACAGGGCGAACACCGGGGAGCTGTTTTTT. It is translated as CASSQNRANTGELFF.

This clonotype turned up a few times. V and J are TRBV6-2 or TRBV6-3 and TRBJ2-1; D may be TRBD1 (6 bases). The CDR3 is 17 amino acids. The germline gives CDR1 MNHEY, CDR2 SVGEGT. V was pared by 6 bases and J by 2 bases, with 20 bases between. In DNA, the CDR3 is TGTGCCAGCAGCGAAGCCTCAGGGGCCCTAGCCTACAATGAGCAGTTCTTC. Protein: CASSEASGALAYNEQFF.

This clonotype was detected many times. The gene calls are TRBV12-3 or TRBV12-4 and TRBJ1-1; no definite D call. Trimming cost V 7 bases and J 6 bases, with 15 bases left between them. The CDR3 runs 13 residues. The CDR3 sequence is CASTLRRVPEAFF. Here the CDR3 DNA reads TGTGCCAGCACCTTAAGAAGGGTACCTGAAGCTTTCTTT.

V gene TRBV14 combines with J gene TRBJ2-2, with TRBD2 matching over 7 bases. The CDR3 sequence is 15 residues long. CDR1 is SGHDN, CDR2 FVKESK, per germline. With 3 bases clipped from V and 6 bases from J, the junction kept 7 bases outside the gene matches. CDR3 in DNA: TGTGCCAGCAGCCACATTTGGGGGGGAGCCGGGGAGCTGTTTTTT. Its protein product is CASSHIWGGAGELFF.

The chain combines TRBV27 with TRBJ2-7; D assignment may be TRBD1 or TRBD2 (6 bases each). CDR3 size: 15 residues. V lost 2 bases and J lost 6, with 17 bases in between. Germline V lookup: CDR1 MNHEY, CDR2 SMNVEV (reference sequence). The CDR3 spells CASSLRLFGGAEQYF. CDR3 bases: TGTGCCAGCAGTTTACGTTTATTCGGGGGCGCCGAGCAGTACTTC.

This clonotype was counted many times. The chain has TRBV25-1 and TRBJ1-4; 8 bases are shared with TRBD1. Trimming removed 4 bases from V and 8 bases from J; junction bases left unmatched: 9. CDR3 size: 15 residues. CDR1 is MGHDK and CDR2 is SYGVNS in the germline V gene. CDR3 in DNA: TGTGCCAGCAGTGGAGATCAGGGGGCGAGGGAAAAACTGTTTTTT. It yields the protein CASSGDQGAREKLFF.

This clonotype has a count of ten or more. The V gene is TRBV5-1, the J gene TRBJ1-3, with TRBD1 matching over 7 bases. The CDR3 is 18 amino acids. Unmatched junction bases numbered 18, after V lost 7 bases and J lost 2 bases. Germline lookup yields CDR1 SGHRS and CDR2 YFSETQ. CDR3 nucleotide sequence: TGCGCCAGCGCTACGGGACAGCCGGGCGTAGAGGCTGGAAACACCATATATTTT. Protein product: CASATGQPGVEAGNTIYF.

In its sample, this clonotype was seen many times. The rearrangement links TRBV5-1 to TRBJ2-3; tentatively, D is TRBD1 or TRBD2 (5 bases each). The V gene lost 5 bases and the J gene lost 2 bases, with 12 bases spanning the gap. Germline CDR1 and CDR2: SGHRS and YFSETQ. The CDR3 runs to 14 residues. The CDR3 sequence: CASRGDPDTDTQYF. Here the CDR3 DNA reads TGCGCCAGCAGGGGGGACCCAGACACAGATACGCAGTATTTT. The full variable domain, with the rest looked up from reference TRBV5-1 and TRBJ2-3, is KAGVTQTPRYLIKTRGQQVTLSCSPISGHRSVSWYQQTPGQGLQFLFEYFSETQRNKGNFPGRFSGRQFSNSRSEMNVSTLELGDSALYLCASRGDPDTDTQYFGPGTRLTVL.

This clonotype has a count of ten or more. This chain connects TRBV28 to TRBJ1-1; tentative D call: TRBD1 (6 bases). V lost 5 bases, J lost 2 bases, and 15 bases lay in between. This CDR3 has 15 amino acids. Per germline, CDR1 MDHEN and CDR2 SYDVKM. The CDR3 DNA reads TGTGCCAGCAGTAATGACGGGGGCCCTAACACTGAAGCTTTCTTT. It specifies CASSNDGGPNTEAFF.

The sample holds many counts of this clonotype. This chain uses TRBV20-1 with TRBJ2-1; weak D call: TRBD2 (5 bases). V lost 2 bases and J lost 7, with 9 bases in between. The germline V gene has CDR1 DFQATT and CDR2 SNEGSKA (reference sequence). The CDR3 contains 12 residues. DNA for the CDR3: TGCAGTGCTAGACCAAGGGAGAATGAGCAGTTCTTC. Translation: CSARPRENEQFF.

This clonotype was counted at least ten times. The V and J genes are TRBV7-6 and TRBJ2-7; 8 bases fit TRBD1. CDR1 and CDR2 from the germline V gene are SGHVS and FNYEAQ. V lost 4 bases to trimming and J lost 4 bases; unmatched junction nucleotides: 6. The CDR3 consists of 14 residues. This CDR3 reads CASSSQGAQYEQYF. The DNA for the CDR3 is TGTGCCAGCAGCTCGCAGGGGGCGCAGTACGAGCAGTACTTC.

This clonotype appeared a few times. CDR3: CASSQDGQNNQPQHF. The DNA for the CDR3 is TGCGCCAGCAGCCAAGATGGACAGAACAATCAGCCCCAGCATTTT. The J gene is TRBJ1-5, the V gene TRBV4-3; possible D gene TRBD1, 6 bases. This CDR3 comprises 15 residues. V lost 0 bases to trimming and J lost 3 bases, with 9 bases between them. Looked up from germline, CDR1 is LGHNA and CDR2 is YSLEER.

The chain links TRBV4-2 to TRBJ1-1; 9 nucleotides agree with TRBD1. Germline assignment: CDR1 LGHNA and CDR2 YNFKEQ. Trimming cost V 4 bases and J 3 bases; bases outside gene matches: 6. The CDR3 sequence is 15 residues long. CDR3 coding DNA: TGTGCCAGCAGCCCGGGGACAGGGCTTTACACTGAAGCTTTCTTT. This encodes CASSPGTGLYTEAFF.

This clonotype appeared a few times. The chain carries TRBV7-8 and TRBJ2-7; the D gene is possibly TRBD1 (5 bases). Germline values: CDR1 SGHVS, CDR2 FQNEAQ. The CDR3 sequence is 13 residues long. Trimming removed 7 bases at V and 2 bases at J, with 12 bases between. DNA of the CDR3: TGTGCCAGCACCTACCAGGGTGCCTACGAGCAGTACTTC. The encoded protein is CASTYQGAYEQYF.

This clonotype has just a few counts. The rearrangement joins TRBV20-1 to TRBJ2-7; D assignment may be TRBD1 or TRBD2 (6 bases each). CDR3 length: 15 amino acids. V lost 0 bases, J lost 6 bases, and 18 bases lay in between. The germline V gene encodes CDR1 DFQATT and CDR2 SNEGSKA (reference sequence). This CDR3 is CSARETSGGRPEQYF. CDR3 nucleotides: TGCAGTGCTAGAGAAACCTCCGGGGGCCGGCCCGAGCAGTACTTC.

This clonotype was detected ten times or more. Germline is not matched at one junction end, which may reflect a read error. The V call is TRBV18, the J call TRBJ1-6; D perhaps matches TRBD1 (5 bases). The CDR3 is 14 amino acids. The germline gives CDR1 KGHSH, CDR2 LQKENI. The CDR3 reads CASSPGRSNSPLHF. The DNA of the CDR3 is TGTGCCAGCTCACCGGGGCGCTCAAATTCCCCCCTCCACTTT.

This clonotype appeared a few times. This chain uses TRBV5-1 with TRBJ2-3; TRBD1 matches at 9 bases. Trimming cost V 3 bases and J 7 bases; bases outside gene matches: 9. There are 15 residues in the CDR3. Germline lookup yields CDR1 SGHRS and CDR2 YFSETQ. The CDR3 region is CASSSGTGQGHTQYF. Here the CDR3 DNA reads TGCGCCAGCAGCTCCGGGACAGGGCAGGGACATACGCAGTATTTT.

The CDR3 nucleotides read TGTGCCAGCAGTTATTCCCGGGGTTTGAACACTGAAGCTTTCTTT. Encoded protein: CASSYSRGLNTEAFF. The chain is built from TRBV6-5 and TRBJ1-1; no reliable D call. Germline loops: CDR1 MNHEY, CDR2 SVGAGI. Trimming pared 3 bases from V and 0 bases from J, leaving 11 bases between. This CDR3 region has 15 residues.

This clonotype was seen repeatedly, ten times or more. This chain joins TRBV18 and TRBJ1-1; 12 nucleotides align to TRBD1. Per the germline V gene, CDR1 is KGHSH and CDR2 is LQKENI. Losses at the gene ends were 6 bases for V and 5 bases for J; bases not matched to a gene: 7. The CDR3 runs to 15 residues. CDR3 sequence: CASSLGQGAGTEAFF. CDR3 bases: TGTGCCAGCTCGCTGGGACAGGGGGCTGGGACTGAAGCTTTCTTT.

The chain couples TRBV7-2 to TRBJ2-3, with D possibly matching TRBD2 (5 bases). The germline V and J ends were trimmed by 4 bases and 1 base, with 15 bases remaining between them. In germline, CDR1 is SGHTA, CDR2 FQGNSA. The CDR3 loop spans 16 amino acids. This chain's CDR3 is CASSSFAGSRTDTQYF. CDR3 in DNA: TGTGCCAGCAGCTCTTTCGCGGGCAGTCGCACAGATACGCAGTATTTT.

The gene calls are TRBV5-1 and TRBJ1-1; D is perhaps TRBD1 (5 bases). Per the germline V gene, CDR1 is SGHRS and CDR2 is YFSETQ. The CDR3 consists of 16 residues. The V gene lost 3 bases and the J gene lost 0 bases, with 15 bases spanning the gap. CDR3: CASSSPGRTLNTEAFF. The DNA for the CDR3 is TGCGCCAGCAGCTCCCCGGGACGGACACTGAACACTGAAGCTTTCTTT.

V gene TRBV4-3 combines with J gene TRBJ2-7; D possibly matches TRBD1 or TRBD2 (6 bases each). CDR1 and CDR2 from the germline V gene are LGHNA and YSLEER. CDR3 length: 16 amino acids. The germline V and J ends were trimmed by 0 bases and 2 bases, with 14 bases remaining between them. CDR3 region: CASSQDQGTAAYEQYF. As DNA, the CDR3 is TGCGCCAGCAGCCAAGATCAGGGGACTGCCGCCTACGAGCAGTACTTC.

This clonotype showed up many times. This sequence joins TRBV27 and TRBJ1-4; D not resolved. The CDR3 totals 13 residues. V lost 3 bases, J lost 8 bases, and 10 bases lay in between. Germline lookup yields CDR1 MNHEY and CDR2 SMNVEV (reference sequence). The DNA for the CDR3 is TGTGCCAGCAGTTTGTTGGCCGGGGAAAAACTGTTTTTT. Protein sequence: CASSLLAGEKLFF.

CDR3 in DNA: TGCAGTGCTAGAGAGGACAGGGGAGAGACCCAGTACTTC. Its translation is CSAREDRGETQYF. V usage is TRBV20-1 and J usage is TRBJ2-5; 9 bases agree with TRBD1. The trim removed 0 bases at V and 4 bases at J, leaving 0 bases unmatched. CDR1 and CDR2 from the germline V gene are DFQATT and SNEGSKA (reference sequence). The length of the CDR3 is 13 residues.

CDR3 loop: CASSEEEGVEPQHF. The CDR3 DNA follows: TGTGCCAGCAGTGAGGAGGAGGGAGTAGAGCCCCAGCATTTT. V is TRBV2 and J is TRBJ1-5, with D hard to call. Germline CDR1 reads SNHLY; CDR2 reads FYNNEI. V lost 3 bases, J lost 8 bases, and 14 bases lay in between. The length of the CDR3 is 14 residues.

In this sample, this clonotype turned up a few times. V and J are TRBV24-1 and TRBJ2-2, with TRBD2 identical over 8 bases. The germline CDR1 and CDR2 sequences are KGHDR and SFDVKD. Unmatched junction bases numbered 6, after V lost 4 bases and J lost 6 bases. The CDR3 length is 15 residues. The CDR3 sequence is CATSDWTGLAGELFF. The CDR3, as DNA: TGTGCCACCAGTGACTGGACGGGACTAGCCGGGGAGCTGTTTTTT.

Many counts were recorded for this clonotype. This rearrangement joins TRBV10-3 to TRBJ1-5; maybe TRBD1 (6 bases). The CDR3 extends over 14 amino acids. In germline, CDR1 is ENHRY, CDR2 SYGVKD. V lost 2 bases, J lost 1 base, and 6 bases lay in between. CDR3 loop: CAISETGSNQPQHF. The CDR3 coding sequence is TGTGCCATCAGTGAGACAGGGAGCAATCAGCCCCAGCATTTT.

This clonotype has ten or more counts. The CDR3 here is CASSLQRGGTDTQYF. The CDR3 nucleotides are TGTGCCAGCAGCTTGCAGCGGGGGGGCACAGATACGCAGTATTTT. The gene calls are TRBV7-2 and TRBJ2-3, with 9 bases matching TRBD2. The trim removed 3 bases at V and 1 base at J, leaving 2 bases unmatched. The CDR3 has 15 residues. Germline loops: CDR1 SGHTA, CDR2 FQGNSA.